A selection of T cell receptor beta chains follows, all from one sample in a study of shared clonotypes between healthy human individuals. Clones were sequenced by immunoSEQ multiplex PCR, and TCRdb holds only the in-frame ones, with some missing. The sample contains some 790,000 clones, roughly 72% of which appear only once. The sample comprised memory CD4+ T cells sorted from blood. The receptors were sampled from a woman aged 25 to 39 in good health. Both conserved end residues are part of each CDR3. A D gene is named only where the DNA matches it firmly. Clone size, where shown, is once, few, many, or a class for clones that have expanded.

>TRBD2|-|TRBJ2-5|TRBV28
CASSLFFLAGETQYF
TGTGCCAGCAGTTTATTCTTTCTAGCGGGCGAGACCCAGTACTTC
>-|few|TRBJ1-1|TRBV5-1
CASSPNLRGNTEAFF
TGCGCCAGCAGCCCTAACCTCCGGGGGAACACTGAAGCTTTCTTT
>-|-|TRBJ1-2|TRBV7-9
CASSSGIGTPNYGYTF
TGTGCCAGTAGCTCTGGAATCGGGACGCCCAACTATGGCTACACCTTC
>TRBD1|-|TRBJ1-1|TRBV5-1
CASSPDRVGLQNTEAFF
TGCGCCAGCAGCCCGGACAGGGTGGGCCTACAGAACACTGAAGCTTTCTTT
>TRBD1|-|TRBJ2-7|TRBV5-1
CASKGPLGQGPYEQYF
TGCGCCAGCAAAGGCCCCCTTGGACAGGGCCCCTACGAGCAGTACTTC
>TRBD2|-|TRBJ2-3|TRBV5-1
CASSLGLGSSTDTQYF
TGCGCCAGCAGCTTAGGACTAGGTTCCAGCACAGATACGCAGTATTTT
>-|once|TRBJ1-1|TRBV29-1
CSVTGFQYTEAFF
TGCAGCGTCACGGGGTTTCAGTACACTGAAGCTTTCTTT
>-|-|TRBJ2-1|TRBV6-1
CASSEAPRRRDEQFF
TGTGCCAGCAGTGAAGCTCCGCGGAGACGCGATGAGCAGTTCTTC
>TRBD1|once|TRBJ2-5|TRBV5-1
CASSGQGGGEETQYF
TGCGCCAGCAGCGGACAGGGTGGGGGCGAAGAGACCCAGTACTTC
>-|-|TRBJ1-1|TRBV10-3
CAISDPGHWNTEAFF
TGTGCCATCAGTGACCCGGGACACTGGAACACTGAAGCTTTCTTT
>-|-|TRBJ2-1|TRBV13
CASSLEATYSYNEQFF
TGTGCCAGCAGCTTGGAGGCGACCTACTCCTACAATGAGCAGTTCTTC
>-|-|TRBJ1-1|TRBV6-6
CASTSEGNTEAFF
TGTGCCAGCACGAGTGAGGGGAACACTGAAGCTTTCTTT
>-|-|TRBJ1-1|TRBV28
CASSLYVDTEAFF
TGTGCCAGCAGTTTATATGTAGACACTGAAGCTTTCTTT
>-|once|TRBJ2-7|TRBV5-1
CASSLEAAYEQYF
TGCGCCAGCAGCTTGGAGGCAGCTTACGAGCAGTACTTC
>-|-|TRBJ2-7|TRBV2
CASSESTLSTNEQYF
TGTGCCAGCAGTGAATCGACACTTTCCACGAACGAGCAGTACTTC
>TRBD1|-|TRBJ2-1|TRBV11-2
CASSRQTGTDSYNEQFF
TGTGCCAGCAGCCGCCAAACCGGGACAGACTCCTACAATGAGCAGTTCTTC
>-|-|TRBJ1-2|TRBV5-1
CASSFGGRNYGYTF
TGCGCCAGCAGCTTTGGGGGAAGGAACTATGGCTACACCTTC
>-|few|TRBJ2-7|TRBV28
CASIAGLSYEQYF
TGTGCCAGCATTGCGGGGTTGTCATACGAGCAGTACTTC
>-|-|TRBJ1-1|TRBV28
CASSLWLVNTEAFF
TGTGCCAGCAGTTTATGGCTGGTGAACACTGAAGCTTTCTTT
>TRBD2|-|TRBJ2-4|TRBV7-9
CASSSWTSGVDWAKNIQYF
TGTGCCAGCAGCTCCTGGACTAGTGGGGTTGACTGGGCCAAAAACATTCAGTACTTC
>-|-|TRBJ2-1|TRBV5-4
CASSSQADEQFF
TGTGCCAGCAGCTCTCAGGCCGATGAGCAGTTCTTC
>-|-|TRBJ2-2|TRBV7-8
CASSAPRRRTGELFF
TGTGCCAGCAGCGCCCCTCGGAGGCGCACCGGGGAGCTGTTTTTT
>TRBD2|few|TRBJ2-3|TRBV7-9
CASSLGGLAGGTQYF
TGTGCCAGCAGCTTAGGGGGTCTAGCGGGAGGGACGCAGTATTTT
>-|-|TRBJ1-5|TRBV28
CASSFGQIGNQPQHF
TGTGCCAGCAGTTTCGGGCAGATTGGCAATCAGCCCCAGCATTTT
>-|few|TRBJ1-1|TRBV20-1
CSAPRMTEAFF
TGCAGTGCCCCGCGGATGACTGAAGCTTTCTTT
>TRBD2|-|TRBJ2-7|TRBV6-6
CAHGTSGYEQYF
TGTGCCCACGGGACTAGCGGTTACGAGCAGTACTTC
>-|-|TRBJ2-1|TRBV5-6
CASSFTLGGTEQFF
TGTGCCAGCAGCTTTACTCTTGGAGGGACTGAGCAGTTCTTC
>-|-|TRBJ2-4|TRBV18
CASSPNGTLKNIQYF
TGTGCCAGCTCACCCAACGGGACACTAAAGAACATTCAGTACTTC
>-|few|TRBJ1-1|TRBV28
CASSYKALVQGDGEAFF
TGTGCCAGCAGTTATAAAGCGCTCGTACAGGGCGATGGTGAAGCTTTCTTT
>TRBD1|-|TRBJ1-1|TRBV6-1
CASSGQQGSEAFF
TGTGCCAGCAGTGGACAACAGGGGAGTGAAGCTTTCTTT
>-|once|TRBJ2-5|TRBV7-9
CASSLAKVQETQYF
TGTGCCAGCAGCTTAGCGAAGGTCCAAGAGACCCAGTACTTC
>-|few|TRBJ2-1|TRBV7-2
CASSSPNVGEQFF
TGTGCCAGCAGCTCCCCCAACGTGGGTGAGCAGTTCTTC
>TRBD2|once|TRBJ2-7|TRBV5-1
CASSLRTSGSYEQYF
TGCGCCAGCAGCTTGCGGACTAGCGGGAGCTACGAGCAGTACTTC
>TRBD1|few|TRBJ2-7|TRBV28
CASRPGTAYEQYF
TGTGCCAGCAGGCCGGGGACAGCTTACGAGCAGTACTTC
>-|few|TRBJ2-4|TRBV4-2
CARVGGVANIQYF
TGTGCCAGAGTTGGGGGAGTTGCGAACATTCAGTACTTC
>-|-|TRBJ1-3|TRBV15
CATSRVGGVSSGNTIYF
TGTGCCACCAGCAGAGTAGGGGGGGTGAGCTCTGGAAACACCATATATTTT
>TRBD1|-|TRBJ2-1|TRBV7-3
CASSSRQGVSYNEQFF
TGTGCCAGCAGCTCACGACAGGGGGTCTCCTACAATGAGCAGTTCTTC
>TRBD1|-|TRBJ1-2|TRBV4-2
CASSLERQGNYGYTF
TGTGCCAGCAGCCTAGAAAGACAGGGGAACTATGGCTACACCTTC
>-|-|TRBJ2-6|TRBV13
CASSLVLGNVLTF
TGTGCCAGCAGCTTAGTCCTCGGGAACGTCCTGACTTTC
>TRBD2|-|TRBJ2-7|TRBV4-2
CASSQEAGGASYEQYF
TGTGCCAGCAGCCAGGAGGCGGGAGGCGCGTCCTACGAGCAGTACTTC
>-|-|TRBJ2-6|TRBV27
CASSSASGANVLTF
TGTGCCAGCAGTTCAGCGTCAGGGGCCAACGTCCTGACTTTC
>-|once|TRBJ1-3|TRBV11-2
CASSWIHVSSGNTIYF
TGTGCCAGCAGCTGGATCCACGTATCGTCTGGAAACACCATATATTTT
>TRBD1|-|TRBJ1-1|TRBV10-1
CAPRRTGTRTEAFF
TGCGCCCCCCGAAGGACAGGGACGCGCACTGAAGCTTTCTTT
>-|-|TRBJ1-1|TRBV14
CASSHAGTKAFF
TGTGCCAGCAGCCACGCCGGGACAAAGGCTTTCTTT
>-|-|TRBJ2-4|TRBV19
CASSQWSGGRAKNIQYF
TGTGCCAGTAGTCAGTGGTCAGGGGGGAGGGCCAAAAACATTCAGTACTTC
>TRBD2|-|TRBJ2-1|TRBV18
CASSPPGLAGEEFF
TGTGCCAGCTCACCACCAGGACTAGCGGGAGAGGAGTTCTTC
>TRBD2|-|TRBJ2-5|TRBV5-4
CASSSGGLAVERTQYF
TGTGCCAGCAGCTCCGGGGGACTAGCGGTCGAGCGGACCCAGTACTTC
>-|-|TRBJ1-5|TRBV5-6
CASSWTGERGPQHF
TGTGCCAGCAGCTGGACCGGAGAAAGGGGCCCCCAGCATTTT
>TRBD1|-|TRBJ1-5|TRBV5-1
CASSLTGESNQPQHF
TGCGCCAGCAGCCTGACAGGGGAAAGCAATCAGCCCCAGCATTTT
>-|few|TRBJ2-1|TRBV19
CASSIYGSEEQFF
TGTGCCAGTAGTATTTACGGGTCTGAGGAGCAGTTCTTC
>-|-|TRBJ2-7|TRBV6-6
CASSYSLAPYEQYF
TGTGCCAGCAGTTACTCCCTAGCGCCCTACGAGCAGTACTTC
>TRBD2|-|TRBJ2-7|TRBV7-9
CASSLVGGPHEQYF
TGTGCCAGCAGCTTAGTGGGAGGGCCCCACGAGCAGTACTTC
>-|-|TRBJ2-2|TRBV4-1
CASSLTGSTGELFF
TGCGCCAGCAGCTTGACAGGTTCCACCGGGGAGCTGTTTTTT
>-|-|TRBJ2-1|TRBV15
CATSRGPREINEQFF
TGTGCCACCAGCAGGGGACCCCGGGAGATCAATGAGCAGTTCTTC
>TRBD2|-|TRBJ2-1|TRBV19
CASSTSGSFDEQFF
TGTGCCAGTAGTACTAGCGGGAGTTTCGATGAGCAGTTCTTC
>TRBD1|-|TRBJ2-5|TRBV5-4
CASSPMGQGQETQYF
TGTGCCAGCAGCCCCATGGGACAGGGGCAAGAGACCCAGTACTTC
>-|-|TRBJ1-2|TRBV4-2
CASSQDIWGGYTF
TGTGCCAGCAGCCAAGATATATGGGGCGGCTACACCTTC
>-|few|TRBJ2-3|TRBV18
CASSAGAYTQYF
TGTGCCAGCTCAGCAGGGGCCTATACGCAGTATTTT
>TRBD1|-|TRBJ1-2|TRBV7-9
CASSQGASRDYGYTF
TGTGCCAGCAGCCAGGGGGCGTCACGGGACTATGGCTACACCTTC
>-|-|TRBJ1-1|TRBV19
CASTMGRNTEAFF
TGTGCCAGTACCATGGGGCGGAACACTGAAGCTTTCTTT